Listed below are T cell receptor beta chains from one sample, sequenced in a study of blood T cells in healthy people across ages. MiXCR, run by TCRdb on the 5' RACE reads, gives a single entry per CDR3 protein. In the table there are 910,000 or so distinct CDR3 sequences, roughly half of which are singletons. The sequenced sample was blood. The source is a woman in her sixties in good health. Each CDR3 is given with its conserved first and last residue. Each record gives: V gene, J gene, D gene, clone size, CDR3 protein, CDR3 DNA. The D gene is left open where the match is weak. Size values are once, few and many counts, or a class for expanded clones, and some rows have none.

>TRBV27|TRBJ2-3|-|few
CASSLSSTSTDTQYF
TGTGCCAGCAGTTTGTCGAGCACTAGCACAGATACGCAGTATTTT
>TRBV3-1|TRBJ2-5|TRBD2|-
CASSHPTSGGDETQYF
TGTGCCAGCAGCCACCCGACTAGCGGGGGAGACGAGACCCAGTACTTC
>TRBV6-1|TRBJ2-3|-|-
CASSELREASTDTQYF
TGTGCCAGCAGTGAACTCCGGGAAGCGAGCACAGATACGCAGTATTTT
>TRBV4-3|TRBJ2-7|-|few
CASSQGVLRGLSYEQYF
TGCGCCAGCAGCCAAGGGGTCCTCCGGGGCCTTTCCTACGAGCAGTACTTC
>TRBV20-1|TRBJ2-1|TRBD2|-
CSARGVSTSGRASEQFF
TGCAGTGCTAGGGGGGTCTCGACTAGCGGGAGGGCCAGTGAGCAGTTCTTC
>TRBV24-1|TRBJ2-5|TRBD2|few
CATSDGGGGQETQYF
TGTGCCACCAGTGATGGGGGGGGTGGGCAAGAGACCCAGTACTTC
>TRBV28|TRBJ1-4|TRBD1|-
CASRGQAINEKLFF
TGTGCCAGCAGAGGACAGGCGATAAATGAAAAACTGTTTTTT
>TRBV12-3/TRBV12-4|TRBJ2-7|TRBD2|-
CASSPRLAGGPYEQYF
TGTGCCAGCAGTCCCCGGCTAGCGGGAGGTCCCTACGAGCAGTACTTC
>TRBV29-1|TRBJ2-3|TRBD1|few
CSVGTTGGPADTQYF
TGCAGCGTCGGGACTACAGGGGGCCCGGCAGATACGCAGTATTTT
>TRBV20-1|TRBJ2-5|TRBD1|-
CSAEGGAETQYF
TGCAGTGCGGAAGGGGGCGCAGAGACCCAGTACTTC
>TRBV7-2|TRBJ2-1|-|-
CASSLGKGLQQFF
TGTGCCAGCAGCCTCGGGAAGGGACTCCAGCAGTTCTTC
>TRBV7-8|TRBJ2-7|-|few
CASSLAGKTYEQYF
TGTGCCAGCAGCTTAGCGGGCAAGACCTACGAGCAGTACTTC
>TRBV7-2|TRBJ1-5|TRBD1|-
CASSLRRGPNQPQHF
TGTGCCAGCAGCTTAAGAAGGGGGCCCAATCAGCCCCAGCATTTT
>TRBV6-5|TRBJ2-7|-|-
CASSYEQGSYEQYF
TGTGCCAGCAGTTACGAACAGGGATCCTACGAGCAGTACTTC
>TRBV7-2|TRBJ2-1|TRBD2|-
CASSLGLAETYNEQFF
TGTGCCAGCAGCTTAGGACTAGCGGAGACGTACAATGAGCAGTTCTTC
>TRBV29-1|TRBJ2-5|-|once
CSVMGQAVVGGETQYF
TGCAGCGTGATGGGACAGGCGGTCGTGGGGGGGGAGACCCAGTACTTC
>TRBV28|TRBJ1-1|-|-
CASSLSKAGWTEAFF
TGTGCCAGCAGTTTATCTAAGGCCGGGTGGACTGAAGCTTTCTTT
>TRBV4-3|TRBJ2-1|-|-
CASSQLGDLVSERVQCEQFF
TGCGCCAGCAGCCAATTAGGGGATCTGGTTTCCGAGCGGGTGCAGTGTGAGCAGTTCTTC
>TRBV5-1|TRBJ2-3|-|many
CASSLSGYGDTQYF
TGCGCCAGCAGCTTGTCCGGGTATGGAGATACGCAGTATTTT
>TRBV10-2|TRBJ2-3|-|-
CASRRVDLADTQYF
TGCGCCAGCAGGAGGGTGGATCTTGCGGATACGCAGTATTTT
>TRBV20-1|TRBJ2-3|TRBD2|-
CSAIVASGRATDTQYF
TGCAGTGCAATCGTGGCTAGCGGGAGGGCCACAGATACGCAGTATTTT
>TRBV29-1|TRBJ1-2|TRBD1|few
CSVDTTGQGRGGYTF
TGCAGCGTTGATACGACGGGACAGGGAAGGGGTGGCTACACCTTC
>TRBV12-3/TRBV12-4|TRBJ1-1|TRBD1|-
CASSSRQGGNTEAFF
TGTGCCAGCAGTTCTCGACAGGGCGGGAACACTGAAGCTTTCTTT
>TRBV20-1|TRBJ2-4|-|-
CSASKELGRGPKNIQYF
TGCAGTGCTAGTAAAGAATTGGGGCGCGGGCCCAAAAACATTCAGTACTTC
>TRBV6-5|TRBJ2-7|TRBD1|-
CASSTDRGSSYEQYF
TGTGCCAGCAGTACAGACAGGGGCTCTTCCTACGAGCAGTACTTC
>TRBV29-1|TRBJ2-1|-|few
CSVRAGVRNEQFF
TGCAGCGTGAGGGCAGGGGTTCGGAATGAGCAGTTCTTC
>TRBV20-1|TRBJ2-1|-|few
CSARERYSQFF
TGCAGTGCTCGCGAGCGGTACTCGCAGTTCTTC
>TRBV29-1|TRBJ1-4|-|-
CSAGQLAEKLFF
TGCAGCGCCGGACAGTTAGCTGAAAAACTGTTTTTT
>TRBV20-1|TRBJ1-5|-|-
CSASSAGHSNQPQHF
TGCAGTGCTAGTTCAGCGGGACACAGCAATCAGCCCCAGCATTTT
>TRBV6-1|TRBJ2-1|-|few
CASSESSSYNEQFF
TGTGCCAGCAGTGAATCGAGCTCCTACAATGAGCAGTTCTTC
>TRBV20-1|TRBJ1-1|-|-
CSARGGILEAFF
TGCAGTGCTAGGGGCGGAATCCTTGAAGCTTTCTTT
>TRBV12-3/TRBV12-4|TRBJ2-5|-|many
CASSPRLGGETQYF
TGTGCCAGCAGTCCTCGCCTTGGAGGGGAGACCCAGTACTTC
>TRBV20-1|TRBJ2-7|TRBD1|-
CSAPRRDRVSYEQYF
TGCAGTGCCCCTAGGAGGGACAGGGTCTCCTACGAGCAGTACTTC
>TRBV2|TRBJ2-1|-|-
CASSEEAGLYNEQFF
TGTGCCAGCAGTGAGGAAGCGGGTCTCTACAATGAGCAGTTCTTC
>TRBV6-1|TRBJ2-5|TRBD2|once
CASKAGADGETQYF
TGTGCCAGCAAGGCGGGAGCGGATGGAGAGACCCAGTACTTC
>TRBV20-1|TRBJ2-7|TRBD1|-
CSAPLTPGQGLGNEQYF
TGCAGTGCTCCGCTTACACCGGGACAGGGGTTGGGAAACGAGCAGTACTTC
>TRBV20-1|TRBJ1-5|-|-
CSARSGEFNQPQHF
TGCAGTGCTAGGTCTGGGGAATTCAATCAGCCCCAGCATTTT
>TRBV2|TRBJ2-1|-|-
CASSPAPLYEQFF
TGTGCCAGCAGTCCCGCCCCCCTCTATGAGCAGTTCTTC
>TRBV4-2|TRBJ2-4|-|few
CASSQELVRWNIQYF
TGTGCCAGCAGCCAAGAGTTAGTAAGATGGAACATTCAGTACTTC
>TRBV6-5|TRBJ2-7|-|few
CASSLSPQGWSYEQYF
TGTGCCAGCAGTCTCTCACCGCAGGGTTGGTCCTACGAGCAGTACTTC
>TRBV3-1|TRBJ2-1|-|-
CASSRISGQYNEQFF
TGTGCCAGCAGCCGGATCTCGGGCCAATACAATGAGCAGTTCTTC
>TRBV5-1|TRBJ2-7|-|-
CASSYHLGKSYEQYF
TGCGCCAGCAGCTACCACCTGGGCAAGTCCTACGAGCAGTACTTC
>TRBV12-3/TRBV12-4|TRBJ2-2|TRBD2|-
CASSFRTSGRPGELFF
TGTGCCAGCAGCTTTCGGACTAGCGGGAGACCCGGGGAGCTGTTTTTT
>TRBV28|TRBJ2-1|TRBD2|many
CASSSIIPLLAGLSYEQFF
TGTGCCAGCAGTTCCATTATACCGCTACTAGCGGGATTGTCTTATGAGCAGTTCTTC
>TRBV4-2|TRBJ2-7|-|-
CALYPGQRLVESSYERYF
TGTGCCCTCTACCCCGGGCAGCGGCTGGTCGAGTCTTCCTACGAGCGGTACTTC
>TRBV28|TRBJ2-3|-|-
CAGKSSADLVWKYF
TGTGCCGGCAAAAGTTCTGCGGACCTTGTCTGGAAGTATTTT
>TRBV5-1|TRBJ2-7|-|few
CASSSGARSYEQYF
TGCGCCAGCAGCTCAGGGGCCAGATCCTACGAGCAGTACTTC
>TRBV29-1|TRBJ2-6|-|few
CSVWGQGSGGANVLTF
TGCAGCGTTTGGGGGCAGGGATCGGGTGGGGCCAACGTCCTGACTTTC
>TRBV15|TRBJ1-5|-|few
CATSREENQPQHF
TGTGCCACCAGCAGAGAGGAGAATCAGCCCCAGCATTTT
>TRBV12-3/TRBV12-4|TRBJ2-5|TRBD2|-
CASSRGLVRETQYF
TGTGCCAGCAGCCGTGGACTAGTCCGAGAGACCCAGTACTTC
>TRBV29-1|TRBJ2-6|-|many
CSVEPSGANVLTF
TGCAGCGTTGAGCCATCTGGGGCCAACGTCCTGACTTTC
>TRBV27|TRBJ2-4|TRBD1|few
CASSSGTGANIQYF
TGTGCCAGCAGTTCCGGGACAGGAGCTAACATTCAGTACTTC
>TRBV20-1|TRBJ2-1|-|-
CSARDFTIGDNEQFF
TGCAGTGCTAGAGATTTCACCATTGGAGACAATGAGCAGTTCTTC
>TRBV9|TRBJ2-7|-|few
CASSVDRGIYEQYF
TGTGCCAGCAGCGTAGATCGGGGTATCTACGAGCAGTACTTC
>TRBV28|TRBJ2-7|-|few
CASSPAWTYEQYF
TGTGCCAGCAGCCCAGCCTGGACCTACGAGCAGTACTTC
>TRBV28|TRBJ1-5|-|-
CASSLWEGGQPQHF
TGTGCCAGCAGTTTATGGGAGGGGGGCCAGCCCCAGCATTTT
>TRBV28|TRBJ2-6|-|once
CASIAGAGRFSGANVLTF
TGTGCCAGCATAGCCGGGGCGGGACGGTTCTCTGGGGCCAACGTCCTGACTTTC
>TRBV28|TRBJ2-4|TRBD2|-
CASSFLGGLAGEVIQYF
TGTGCCAGCAGTTTCCTAGGTGGGCTAGCGGGAGAGGTCATTCAGTACTTC
>TRBV7-2|TRBJ2-5|TRBD1|few
CASSRRRQGQETQYF
TGTGCCAGCAGCCGGCGGCGACAGGGACAAGAGACCCAGTACTTC